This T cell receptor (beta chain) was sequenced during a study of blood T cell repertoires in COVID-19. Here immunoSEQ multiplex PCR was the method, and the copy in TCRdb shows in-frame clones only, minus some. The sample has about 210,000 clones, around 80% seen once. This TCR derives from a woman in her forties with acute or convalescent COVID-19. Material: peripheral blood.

The DNA of the CDR3 is TGTGCCATTATGACTAGCGGGGGAGAGACCCAGTACTTC. Translating gives CAIMTSGGETQYF. The chain carries TRBV6-5 and TRBJ2-5; TRBD2 agrees at 12 bases. The trim removed 10 bases at V and 4 bases at J, leaving 4 bases unmatched. Germline assignment: CDR1 MNHEY and CDR2 SVGAGI. This CDR3 spans 13 amino acids.